A selection of T cell receptor beta chains follows, all from one sample in a study of beta chain features in type 1 diabetes. The table came from immunoSEQ multiplex PCR; TCRdb's copy has only in-frame clones and leaves some out. The profile shows about 150,000 clones, 9% to 12% of them singletons. Sequenced input: central memory CD4+ T cells from blood. These receptors were obtained from a man aged 25 to 40 with type 1 diabetes. Each CDR3 is given with its conserved first and last residue. The D gene is left open where the match is weak. Clone size is shown for a subset of rows, as once, few, many or a class of expanded clone.

. | TRBJ2-7 | . | TRBV29-1 | CSVRTGIGSYEQYF | TGCAGCGTGAGAACAGGGATCGGGTCCTACGAGCAGTACTTC
. | TRBJ2-1 | . | TRBV2 | CASSESRYNEQFF | TGTGCCAGCAGTGAGAGTCGGTACAATGAGCAGTTCTTC
TRBD2 | TRBJ2-3 | . | TRBV6-1 | CASSPTSGSADTQYF | TGTGCCAGCAGTCCGACTAGCGGGAGTGCAGATACGCAGTATTTT
TRBD2 | TRBJ2-7 | . | TRBV28 | CASRSRAGAYGEQYF | TGTGCCAGCAGATCCCGTGCGGGAGCCTATGGCGAGCAGTACTTC
TRBD1 | TRBJ2-3 | . | TRBV6-4 | CARPKPTGGYVTDTQYF | TGTGCCAGACCGAAGCCGACAGGGGGCTATGTGACAGATACGCAGTATTTT
. | TRBJ2-3 | few | TRBV7-6 | CASSPHTDTQYF | TGTGCCAGCAGTCCCCACACAGATACGCAGTATTTT
. | TRBJ1-2 | few | TRBV30 | CAWSVDRNYGYTF | TGTGCCTGGAGTGTTGACAGGAACTATGGCTACACCTTC
. | TRBJ2-1 | . | TRBV11-3 | CASSLNSASDEQFF | TGTGCCAGCAGCTTAAATTCAGCGAGCGATGAGCAGTTCTTC
TRBD1 | TRBJ1-2 | . | TRBV6-5 | CASSPRQGAGYGYTF | TGTGCCAGCAGCCCAAGACAGGGGGCTGGCTATGGCTACACCTTC
TRBD1 | TRBJ1-4 | many | TRBV18 | CASSLVFSDRGNEKLFF | TGTGCCAGCTCACTAGTCTTCTCGGACAGGGGGAATGAAAAACTGTTTTTT
TRBD1 | TRBJ2-5 | . | TRBV15 | CATMPGTGGLETQYF | TGTGCCACCATGCCCGGGACAGGGGGCTTAGAGACCCAGTACTTC
TRBD2 | TRBJ2-1 | few | TRBV19 | CASSIQRGAYNEQFF | TGTGCCAGTAGTATACAGCGGGGTGCCTACAATGAGCAGTTCTTC
TRBD2 | TRBJ2-1 | . | TRBV11-2 | CASSWGSGGGNEQFF | TGTGCCAGCAGCTGGGGCTCGGGAGGCGGCAATGAGCAGTTCTTC
. | TRBJ1-2 | . | TRBV19 | CASSAQGRSGYTF | TGTGCCAGTAGTGCCCAGGGGCGCTCAGGCTACACCTTC
. | TRBJ2-4 | few | TRBV28 | CASSPTVAKNIQYF | TGTGCCAGCAGTCCAACGGTAGCCAAAAACATTCAGTACTTC
TRBD1 | TRBJ1-3 | . | TRBV4-3 | CASSRDRVVSGNTIYF | TGCGCCAGCAGCCGCGACAGGGTCGTCTCTGGAAACACCATATATTTT
. | TRBJ2-4 | . | TRBV4-1 | CASSQGVTGVAGIQYF | TGCGCCAGCAGCCAAGGAGTTACGGGAGTAGCTGGCATTCAGTACTTC
TRBD1 | TRBJ1-4 | . | TRBV28 | CASSSPGGTNEKLFF | TGTGCCAGCAGTTCCCCAGGGGGAACTAATGAAAAACTGTTTTTT
TRBD1 | TRBJ1-1 | few | TRBV28 | CASSFLGQEGTEAFF | TGTGCCAGCAGTTTTCTGGGACAGGAGGGCACTGAAGCTTTCTTT
. | TRBJ1-2 | . | TRBV15 | CATSPGGTPYGYTF | TGTGCCACCAGCCCGGGGGGCACCCCCTATGGCTACACCTTC
. | TRBJ2-5 | . | TRBV6-4 | CASSDSAGETQYF | TGTGCCAGCAGTGACTCGGCGGGGGAGACCCAGTACTTC
. | TRBJ2-3 | . | TRBV5-4 | CASSGGTLRSTDTQYF | TGTGCCAGCAGCGGGGGGACCCTAAGGAGCACAGATACGCAGTATTTT
. | TRBJ1-5 | few | TRBV28 | CASTHRTGNQPQHF | TGTGCCAGCACCCATCGGACTGGGAATCAGCCCCAGCATTTT
TRBD2 | TRBJ2-3 | few | TRBV5-6 | CASSANSGTDTQYF | TGTGCCAGCAGCGCGAATAGCGGGACAGATACGCAGTATTTT
. | TRBJ1-1 | . | TRBV20-1 | CSAAADSEAFF | TGCAGTGCTGCCGCCGACAGTGAAGCTTTCTTT
. | TRBJ2-5 | . | TRBV7-2 | CASSFRGGETQYF | TGTGCCAGCAGCTTTCGGGGTGGAGAGACCCAGTACTTC
. | TRBJ1-5 | . | TRBV2 | CASSSVNQPQHF | TGTGCCAGCAGCTCGGTAAATCAGCCCCAGCATTTT
TRBD1 | TRBJ2-7 | . | TRBV5-1 | CASQGGAVWSEQYF | TGCGCCAGCCAAGGGGGCGCGGTATGGTCCGAGCAGTACTTC
TRBD1 | TRBJ2-6 | . | TRBV28 | CASSQGAAGANVLTF | TGTGCCAGCAGTCAGGGGGCGGCTGGGGCCAACGTCCTGACTTTC
. | TRBJ2-5 | few | TRBV28 | CASSLPASQETQYF | TGTGCCAGCAGTTTACCGGCTAGCCAGGAGACCCAGTACTTC
TRBD1 | TRBJ2-6 | few | TRBV2 | CASSRGIGSGANVLTF | TGTGCCAGCAGCAGGGGGATTGGCTCTGGGGCCAACGTCCTGACTTTC
. | TRBJ2-7 | . | TRBV6-6 | CASKLGLPTYEQYF | TGTGCCAGCAAGCTGGGACTGCCAACCTACGAGCAGTACTTC
. | TRBJ1-1 | . | TRBV28 | CASNPNQGYTEAFF | TGTGCCAGCAATCCTAATCAGGGCTACACTGAAGCTTTCTTT
. | TRBJ2-1 | . | TRBV4-2 | CASSHYVGDEQFF | TGTGCCAGCAGCCACTACGTCGGGGATGAGCAGTTCTTC
TRBD2 | TRBJ2-7 | . | TRBV18 | CASSPTAGAYEQYF | TGTGCCAGCTCACCAACAGCGGGAGCTTACGAGCAGTACTTC
TRBD1 | TRBJ1-2 | . | TRBV7-2 | CASSLVNRGGYTF | TGTGCCAGCAGCTTAGTTAACAGGGGTGGCTACACCTTC
. | TRBJ2-2 | . | TRBV7-2 | CASSLGGAIGELFF | TGTGCCAGCAGCTTAGGCGGGGCCATCGGGGAGCTGTTTTTT
. | TRBJ2-6 | . | TRBV27 | CASMYLGTRSGANVLTF | TGTGCCAGCATGTACCTAGGAACGAGGTCTGGGGCCAACGTCCTGACTTTC
. | TRBJ2-5 | . | TRBV20-1 | CSAIRQETQYF | TGCAGTGCTATTAGACAAGAGACCCAGTACTTC
. | TRBJ1-1 | few | TRBV7-9 | CASSSTLGTEAFF | TGTGCCAGCAGCAGCACGCTTGGCACTGAAGCTTTCTTT
. | TRBJ2-7 | few | TRBV5-1 | CASSLGPTESYEQYF | TGCGCCAGCAGCTTGGGACCGACAGAATCCTACGAGCAGTACTTC